The T cell receptor (beta chain) described here comes from a study of response to subunit inactivated influenza vaccine. TCRdb ran MiXCR on the RT-PCR reads and lists one entry per CDR3 protein. The sample has more than 450,000 distinct CDR3 sequences, about 11% seen once. With 0 bases removed from V and 9 bases from J, the gap between germline ends came to 14 bases. Germline CDR1 LGHNA, CDR2 YSLEER. There are 15 residues in the CDR3. These data also featured in a second study, about T cells expressing NK-cell markers. That work adds: Scientists made TCR beta cDNA using 5'RACE template switching with UMIs. Seropositivity for HCMV was found in seven of the eight sequenced donors, with one seronegative. Anti-gamma-delta TCR antibody use in several experiments restricted sorting to alpha-beta TCR T cells.

The material was PBMCs from blood, obtained on the day of vaccination. The chain links TRBV4-3 to TRBJ2-2; D might be TRBD2 (5 bases). The TCR sequence derives from a man aged 50-59 years who received an inactivated influenza vaccine. In DNA, the CDR3 is TGCGCCAGCAGCCAAGAAGTCGTCGGAGGAAGGGAGCTGTTTTTT. Protein: CASSQEVVGGRELFF.